The rows below give T cell receptor beta chains drawn from one sample of a study of PD-1 blockade in classical Hodgkin lymphoma. Profiled with immunoSEQ multiplex PCR; TCRdb holds only in-frame clones, not every one. This repertoire shows 50,000 to 75,000 clones, approximately 90% found once; its top ten account for roughly 5.4%. The material sequenced was peripheral blood mononuclear cells (PBMCs), taken before the second cycle of nivolumab. The receptor set was obtained from a human donor with classical Hodgkin lymphoma. Each CDR3 is given with its conserved first and last residue. The order of the fields is D gene, J gene, V gene, CDR3 DNA, CDR3 protein. The D gene is left open where the match is weak.

>NA|TRBJ2-5|TRBV7-7
TGTGCCAGCAGCGCCGCCCAAGGGGCCACGACGGGAGAGACCCAGTACTTC
CASSAAQGATTGETQYF
>NA|TRBJ1-5|TRBV10-2
TGCGCCAGCTGGGACCTCGGGGGGGATCAGCCCCAGCATTTT
CASWDLGGDQPQHF
>TRBD2|TRBJ2-1|TRBV7-8
TGTGCCAGCAGCTCCCGAGAGACTAGCGGGGGGCGAAACAATGAGCAGTTCTTC
CASSSRETSGGRNNEQFF
>NA|TRBJ1-5|TRBV10-2
TGCGCCAGCAGTGAGTCGCTCGACCGGCCCCAGCATTTT
CASSESLDRPQHF
>NA|TRBJ2-3|TRBV5-1
TGCGCCAGCAGCTTAATCGGGGGGCTAAGCACAGATACGCAGTATTTT
CASSLIGGLSTDTQYF
>NA|TRBJ2-7|TRBV18
TGTGCCAGCTCACCTCCAGGGGGGTACGAGCAGTACTTC
CASSPPGGYEQYF
>TRBD1|TRBJ1-2|TRBV5-5
TGTGCCAGCAGCCTTCAGGGGGGAGCCTATGGCTACACCTTC
CASSLQGGAYGYTF
>NA|TRBJ2-7|TRBV6-5
TGTGCAGACTCCTACGAGCAGTACTTC
CADSYEQYF
>NA|TRBJ1-1|TRBV5-1
TGCGCCAGCAGCTTGGTGGCAGGACTAATGAACACTGAAGCTTTCTTT
CASSLVAGLMNTEAFF
>NA|TRBJ2-5|TRBV13
TGTGCCAGCAGCTTTCGAACGACCGAAGAGACCCAGTACTTC
CASSFRTTEETQYF
>TRBD1|TRBJ1-2|TRBV6-1
TGTGCCAGCAGTGAATGGACAGGGAACTATGGCTACACCTTC
CASSEWTGNYGYTF
>NA|TRBJ1-5|TRBV28
TGTGCCAGCAGTTTTTGGCAGGGGAGCAATCAGCCCCAGCATTTT
CASSFWQGSNQPQHF
>NA|TRBJ2-2|TRBV10-3
TGTGCCATCAGTGATAGGAACACCGGGGAGCTGTTTTTT
CAISDRNTGELFF